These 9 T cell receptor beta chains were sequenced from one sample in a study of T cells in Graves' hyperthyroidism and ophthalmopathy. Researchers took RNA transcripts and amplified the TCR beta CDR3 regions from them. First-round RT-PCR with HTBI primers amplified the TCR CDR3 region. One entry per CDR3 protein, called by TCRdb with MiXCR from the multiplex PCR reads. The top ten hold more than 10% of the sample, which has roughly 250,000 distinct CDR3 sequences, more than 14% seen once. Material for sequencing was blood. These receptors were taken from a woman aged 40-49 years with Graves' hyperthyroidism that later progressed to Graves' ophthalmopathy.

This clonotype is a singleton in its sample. In nucleotides, the CDR3 is TGTGCCAGCAGTTTAGTGGCTAGCCCCCACAATGAGCAGTTCTTC. Translating it yields CASSLVASPHNEQFF. J is TRBJ2-1 and V is TRBV12-3 or TRBV12-4; a possible D gene is TRBD2 (5 bases). The length of the CDR3 is 15 residues. V gave up 1 base and J gave up 5 bases, with 12 bases separating them.

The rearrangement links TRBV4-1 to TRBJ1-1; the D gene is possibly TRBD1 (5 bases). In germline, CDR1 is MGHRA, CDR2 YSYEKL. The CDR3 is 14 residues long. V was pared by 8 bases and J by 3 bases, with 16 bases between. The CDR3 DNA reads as TGCGCCAGCTCCCGAGGCCCCAGGGACACTGAAGCTTTCTTT. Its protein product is CASSRGPRDTEAFF.

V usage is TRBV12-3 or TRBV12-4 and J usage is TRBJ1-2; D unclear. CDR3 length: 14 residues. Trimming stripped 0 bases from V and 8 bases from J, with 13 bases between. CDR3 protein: CASSLAMPVLGYTF. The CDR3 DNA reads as TGTGCCAGCAGTTTAGCTATGCCCGTGCTCGGCTACACCTTC.

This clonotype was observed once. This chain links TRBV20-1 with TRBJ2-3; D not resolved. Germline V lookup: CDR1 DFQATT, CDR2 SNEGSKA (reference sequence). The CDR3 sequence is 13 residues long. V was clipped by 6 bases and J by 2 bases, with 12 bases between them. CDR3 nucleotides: TGCAGTGCAACAGAAGCCTCCACAGATACGCAGTATTTT. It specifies CSATEASTDTQYF.

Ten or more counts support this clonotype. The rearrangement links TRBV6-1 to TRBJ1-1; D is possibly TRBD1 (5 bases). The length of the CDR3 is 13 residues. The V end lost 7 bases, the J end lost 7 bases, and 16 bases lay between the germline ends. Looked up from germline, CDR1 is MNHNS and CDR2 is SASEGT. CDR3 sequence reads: CASKSRVEGEAFF. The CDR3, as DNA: TGTGCCAGCAAAAGCAGGGTGGAAGGTGAAGCTTTCTTT.

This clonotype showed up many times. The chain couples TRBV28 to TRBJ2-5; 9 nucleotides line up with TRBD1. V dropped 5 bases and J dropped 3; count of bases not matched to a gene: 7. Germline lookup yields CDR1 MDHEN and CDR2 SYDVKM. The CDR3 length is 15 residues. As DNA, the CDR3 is TGTGCCAGCAGTGCCCCCGGGACAGGGAAAGAGACCCAGTACTTC. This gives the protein CASSAPGTGKETQYF.

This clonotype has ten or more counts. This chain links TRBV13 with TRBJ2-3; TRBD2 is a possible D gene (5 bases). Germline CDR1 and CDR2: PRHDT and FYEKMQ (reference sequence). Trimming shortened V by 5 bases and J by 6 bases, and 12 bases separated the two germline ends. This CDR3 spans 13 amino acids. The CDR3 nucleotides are TGTGCCAGCAGCCTCGGGATAGGGGATACGCAGTATTTT. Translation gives CASSLGIGDTQYF.

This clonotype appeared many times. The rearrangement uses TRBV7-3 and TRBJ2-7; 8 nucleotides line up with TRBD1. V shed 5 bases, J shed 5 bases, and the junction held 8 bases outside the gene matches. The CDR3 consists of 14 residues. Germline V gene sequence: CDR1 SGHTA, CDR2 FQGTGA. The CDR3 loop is CASSPGQGWDEQYF. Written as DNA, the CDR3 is TGTGCCAGCAGCCCTGGACAGGGTTGGGACGAGCAGTACTTC.

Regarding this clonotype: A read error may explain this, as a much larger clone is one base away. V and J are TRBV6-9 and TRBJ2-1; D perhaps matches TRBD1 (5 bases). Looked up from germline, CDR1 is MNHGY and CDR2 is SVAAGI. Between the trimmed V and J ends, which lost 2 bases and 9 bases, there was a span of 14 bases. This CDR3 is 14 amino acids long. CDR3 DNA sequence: TGTGCCAGCAGTTATAGACAGTGTCTGAGTGAGCAGTTCTTC. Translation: CASSYRQCLSEQFF.